This T cell receptor (beta chain) was captured by sequencing in a study of Tregs in tolerant kidney transplant recipients. Study observations and caveats: Few patients were studied, so findings need validation in larger groups.

The CDR3 covers 12 residues. V trimming: 10 bases; J trimming: 3 bases; junction bases outside the gene matches: 6. Germline CDR1 MDHEN, CDR2 SYDVKM. Of note for this clone: Antigen unknown.

Measured with immunoSEQ multiplex PCR; TCRdb has only the in-frame clones, and not every one. Here the sample spans some 62,000 clones, less than 98% being singletons. The genes are TRBV28 and TRBJ2-7; TRBD1 agrees at 7 bases. The sequence derives from a human donor who received a combined kidney and bone marrow transplant. Material: Tregs from blood, obtained before the transplant. CDR3: CATRQGFYEQYF. CDR3 in DNA: TGTGCCACACGACAGGGATTCTACGAGCAGTACTTC.